This T cell receptor beta chain was documented in a study of T cells in Graves' hyperthyroidism and ophthalmopathy. This clonotype was counted a few times. The target antigen is unknown. The hyperthyroidism was newly diagnosed and had lasted under 2 months; the patients were aged 18 to 65. CDR3 length: 13 amino acids. Germline values: CDR1 SQVTM, CDR2 ANQGSEA. With V trimmed by 7 bases and J by 7 bases, 4 bases remained unmatched. Researchers took RNA transcripts and amplified the TCR beta CDR3 regions from them. The HTBI primer set drove a first-round RT-PCR of the TCR CDR3. TCRdb recomputed calls from the multiplex PCR reads with MiXCR, one row per CDR3 protein. The repertoire holds a few hundred thousand distinct CDR3 sequences, with just over 45% as singletons. Study results and caveats: Model-based prediction identified ophthalmopathy a median approximately 6.2 months prior to its onset.

V and J are TRBV29-1 and TRBJ2-2, with TRBD2 matching over 12 bases. Material for sequencing was peripheral blood or thyroid tissue (not recorded which). The sequence was collected from a woman younger than 35 with Graves' hyperthyroidism. CDR3 loop: CSGQGLAGGELFF. In DNA, the CDR3 is TGCAGCGGGCAGGGACTAGCGGGCGGGGAGCTGTTTTTT.